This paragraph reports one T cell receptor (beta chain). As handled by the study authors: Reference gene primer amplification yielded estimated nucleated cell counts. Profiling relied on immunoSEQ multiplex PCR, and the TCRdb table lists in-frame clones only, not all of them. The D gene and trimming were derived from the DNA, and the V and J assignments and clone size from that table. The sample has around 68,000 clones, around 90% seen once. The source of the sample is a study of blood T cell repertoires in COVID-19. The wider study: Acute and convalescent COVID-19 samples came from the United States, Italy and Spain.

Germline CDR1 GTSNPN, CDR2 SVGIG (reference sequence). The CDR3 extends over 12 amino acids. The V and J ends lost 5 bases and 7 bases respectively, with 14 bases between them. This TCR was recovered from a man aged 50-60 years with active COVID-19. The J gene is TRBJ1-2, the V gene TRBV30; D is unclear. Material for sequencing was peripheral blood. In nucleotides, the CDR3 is TGTGCCTGGCGGTGGAGGCGGGGTGGCTACACCTTC. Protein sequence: CAWRWRRGGYTF.